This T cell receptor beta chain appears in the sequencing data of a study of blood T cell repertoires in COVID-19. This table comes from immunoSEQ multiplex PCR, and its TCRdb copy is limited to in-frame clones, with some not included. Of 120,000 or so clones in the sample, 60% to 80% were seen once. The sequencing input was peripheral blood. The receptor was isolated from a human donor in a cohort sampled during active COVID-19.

CDR3 in amino acids: CASSKDPYGTEAFF. In DNA, the CDR3 is TGTGCCAGTAGTAAAGACCCCTATGGCACTGAAGCTTTCTTT. The chain has TRBV19 and TRBJ1-1; D not resolved. CDR1 LNHDA and CDR2 SQIVND come from the germline V gene (reference sequence). Between the trimmed V and J ends, which lost 4 bases and 4 bases, there was a span of 13 bases. The CDR3 extends over 14 amino acids. Complete variable domain (other parts from reference TRBV19 and TRBJ1-1): DGGITQSPKYLFRKEGQNVTLSCEQNLNHDAMYWYRQDPGQGLRLIYYSQIVNDFQKGDIAEGYSVSREKKESFPLTVTSAQKNPTAFYLCASSKDPYGTEAFFGQGTRLTVV.